The next 32 T cell receptor beta chains were all read from a single sample in a study of T cell changes during pregnancy in multiple sclerosis. The table came from immunoSEQ multiplex PCR; TCRdb's copy has only in-frame clones and leaves some out. The sample yields 75,000 to 95,000 clones, 93% seen once. The sequencing used peripheral blood, collected in the second trimester of pregnancy. The receptor set was obtained from a female donor with multiple sclerosis, enrolled in a pregnancy study.

J is TRBJ2-7 and V is TRBV2; D is uncertain. The CDR3 covers 13 residues. Germline V gene data show CDR1 as SNHLY and CDR2 as FYNNEI. With 4 bases removed from V and 0 bases from J, the gap between germline ends came to 7 bases. CDR3 DNA: TGTGCCAGCAGTGGAGAAGACTCCTACGAGCAGTACTTC. Encoded protein: CASSGEDSYEQYF.

The chain combines TRBV27 with TRBJ1-2, with a tentative D call TRBD1 (5 bases). Germline V lookup: CDR1 MNHEY, CDR2 SMNVEV (reference sequence). V lost 7 bases and J lost 2, with 14 bases in between. This CDR3 contains 14 residues. The CDR3 loop is CASNPGVGNYGYTF. The CDR3 coding sequence is TGTGCCAGCAACCCGGGGGTAGGGAACTATGGCTACACCTTC.

This CDR3 is CASFEGNTEAFF. The CDR3 nucleotides are TGTGCCAGTTTCGAGGGGAACACTGAAGCTTTCTTT. The V call is TRBV19, the J call TRBJ1-1; D not certain. The CDR3 totals 12 residues. With 8 bases removed from V and 1 base from J, the gap between germline ends came to 8 bases. Germline V gives CDR1 LNHDA, CDR2 SQIVND (reference sequence).

The gene calls are TRBV6-5 and TRBJ1-6; 9 bases fit TRBD1. Germline-derived CDR1 and CDR2 are MNHEY and SVGAGI. V shed 6 bases and J 9 bases; nucleotides not matched to a gene: 6. This CDR3 region has 14 residues. The CDR3 sequence is CASRDRGLSSPLHF. The CDR3 coding sequence is TGTGCCAGCAGGGACAGGGGCCTGAGTTCACCCCTCCACTTT.

The chain carries TRBV11-2 and TRBJ1-2; D is possibly TRBD1 (6 bases). This CDR3 region has 16 residues. V was shortened by 4 bases and J by 0 bases, with 15 bases between the two germline ends. From germline, CDR1 is SGHAT and CDR2 FQNNGV. The CDR3 coding sequence is TGTGCCAGCAGCTCAAATTCACAGGGTACTAACTATGGCTACACCTTC. It encodes CASSSNSQGTNYGYTF.

The chain recombines TRBV6-1 with TRBJ2-7, with 7 nucleotides matching TRBD2. Germline loops: CDR1 MNHNS, CDR2 SASEGT. V shed 3 bases, J shed 0 bases, and the junction held 8 bases outside the gene matches. The CDR3 runs to 16 residues. The CDR3 loop reads CASSEAWGGSSYEQYF. CDR3 nucleotide sequence: TGTGCCAGCAGTGAGGCTTGGGGGGGGAGCTCCTACGAGCAGTACTTC.

V is TRBV9 and J is TRBJ1-2, with D possibly being TRBD1 (5 bases). Trimming left V 0 bases short and J 0 bases short, with 9 bases between. Germline V gene data show CDR1 as SGDLS and CDR2 as YYNGEE. The CDR3 is 15 amino acids. The CDR3 loop reads CASSVAGETNYGYTF. The CDR3 coding sequence is TGTGCCAGCAGCGTAGCGGGGGAAACTAACTATGGCTACACCTTC.

The genes are TRBV10-1 and TRBJ1-6; D gene ambiguous. The CDR3 sequence is 14 residues long. Between the trimmed V and J ends, which lost 6 bases and 10 bases, there was a span of 16 bases. Germline-derived CDR1 and CDR2 are WNHNN and SYGVQD (reference sequence). The DNA of the CDR3 is TGCGCCAGCAGCCCCGGCCAGGCGGGGTCACCCCTCCACTTT. The encoded protein is CASSPGQAGSPLHF.

In the case of this clone: Other nucleotide sequences from this sample produce the same CDR3. This CDR3 reads CASSLGTGTEAFF. CDR3 DNA: TGCGCCAGCAGCTTGGGCACAGGCACTGAAGCTTTCTTT. The J gene is TRBJ1-1, the V gene TRBV5-1; D perhaps matches TRBD1 (5 bases). The germline V gene encodes CDR1 SGHRS and CDR2 YFSETQ. V lost 0 bases, J lost 4 bases, and 7 bases lay in between. CDR3 length: 13 residues.

The chain recombines TRBV18 with TRBJ2-7; D remains unclear. V was clipped by 6 bases and J by 3 bases, with 15 bases between them. This CDR3 has 14 amino acids. CDR1 is KGHSH and CDR2 is LQKENI in the germline V gene. CDR3 sequence reads: CASSQDNQNYEQYF. For the CDR3, the DNA is TGTGCCAGCTCGCAAGACAACCAAAACTACGAGCAGTACTTC.

CDR3 sequence reads: CASSLSRTVYEQYF. DNA for the CDR3: TGTGCCAGCAGTTTATCGAGGACAGTTTACGAGCAGTACTTC. This chain joins TRBV27 and TRBJ2-7; TRBD1 might be the D (6 bases). CDR3 length equals 14 residues. Germline values: CDR1 MNHEY, CDR2 SMNVEV (reference sequence). V was pared by 0 bases and J by 4 bases, with 10 bases between.

This chain joins TRBV19 and TRBJ1-1; perhaps TRBD1 as D (5 bases). This CDR3 is 13 amino acids long. Germline CDR1 reads LNHDA; CDR2 reads SQIVND (reference sequence). V was trimmed by 4 bases and J by 5 bases, leaving 11 bases between them. CDR3 in amino acids: CASSSAGGTEAFF. The CDR3 region has the DNA TGTGCCAGTAGTAGCGCGGGGGGTACTGAAGCTTTCTTT.

The CDR3 sequence: CASSAGQGTQPQHF. CDR3 DNA: TGTGCCAGCAGTGCCGGGCAGGGTACTCAGCCCCAGCATTTT. The V call is TRBV25-1, the J call TRBJ1-5; possible D gene TRBD1, 5 bases. The CDR3 is made up of 14 amino acids. Between the trimmed V and J ends, which lost 4 bases and 6 bases, there was a span of 13 bases. Germline CDR1 is MGHDK and CDR2 is SYGVNS.

The CDR3 loop is CASSPTQGDFNYGYTF. CDR3 in DNA: TGTGCCAGCTCACCGACACAGGGGGACTTTAACTATGGCTACACCTTC. V usage is TRBV18 and J usage is TRBJ1-2, with TRBD1 matching 8 bases. This CDR3 spans 16 amino acids. Germline CDR1 and CDR2: KGHSH and LQKENI. The ends lost 3 bases at V and 1 base at J; junction bases unmatched: 7.

The chain is built from TRBV9 and TRBJ1-2; possibly TRBD1 for D (5 bases). Trimming left V 3 bases short and J 4 bases short, with 13 bases between. This CDR3 has 14 amino acids. The germline gives CDR1 SGDLS, CDR2 YYNGEE. The CDR3, as DNA: TGTGCCAGCAGCGCACAGGAAGTCGCCTATGGCTACACCTTC. This gives the protein CASSAQEVAYGYTF.

The chain combines TRBV2 with TRBJ1-5; TRBD1 aligns across 12 bases. In germline, CDR1 is SNHLY, CDR2 FYNNEI. CDR3 size: 15 residues. With V trimmed by 6 bases and J by 2 bases, 2 bases remained unmatched. CDR3 nucleotide sequence: TGTGCCAGCAGCGGGACAGGGGGCGGCAATCAGCCCCAGCATTTT. Translation: CASSGTGGGNQPQHF. Filled out from reference TRBV2 and TRBJ1-5, the complete variable domain reads EPEVTQTPSHQVTQMGQEVILRCVPISNHLYFYWYRQILGQKVEFLVSFYNNEISEKSEIFDDQFSVERPDGSNFTLKIRSTKLEDSAMYFCASSGTGGGNQPQHFGDGTRLSIL.

J is TRBJ1-1 and V is TRBV6-1, with D maybe TRBD1 (6 bases). V was shortened by 4 bases and J by 0 bases, with 21 bases between the two germline ends. CDR1 and CDR2 (germline): MNHNS, SASEGT. CDR3 length: 18 amino acids. In nucleotides, the CDR3 is TGTGCCAGCAGTGCTCCCCCAGGGGCCATCGAAGTGAACACTGAAGCTTTCTTT. As protein: CASSAPPGAIEVNTEAFF.

The V and J genes are TRBV10-3 and TRBJ2-7, with 7 bases aligning to TRBD1. This CDR3 region has 13 residues. Per the germline V gene, CDR1 is ENHRY and CDR2 is SYGVKD. Trimming at V came to 10 bases and at J to 3 bases, leaving 9 bases not matched to a gene. Here the CDR3 reads CATLTTGLYEQYF. The CDR3 region has the DNA TGTGCCACTTTAACGACAGGGCTCTACGAGCAGTACTTC.

In this sample, this clone turned up once. This chain uses TRBV5-1 with TRBJ1-1; TRBD1 might be the D (6 bases). CDR1 is SGHRS, CDR2 YFSETQ, per germline. Trimming pared 4 bases from V and 1 base from J, leaving 17 bases between. The CDR3 extends over 16 amino acids. Here the CDR3 reads CASSPGVKLGNTEAFF. CDR3 sequence (DNA): TGCGCCAGCAGCCCAGGGGTTAAGTTGGGGAACACTGAAGCTTTCTTT.

In its sample, this clone was seen a few times. This chain connects TRBV9 to TRBJ1-1, with D hard to call. Germline V gene lookup returns CDR1 SGDLS and CDR2 YYNGEE. Trimming cost V 0 bases and J 0 bases, with 9 bases left between them. The length of the CDR3 is 15 residues. CDR3 amino acids: CASSVGPGMNTEAFF. DNA of the CDR3: TGTGCCAGCAGCGTAGGTCCGGGAATGAACACTGAAGCTTTCTTT.

A note on this clone: The conserved phenylalanine or tryptophan is not found at the CDR3 terminus, so this likely reflects a read error. The DNA is omitted, as the CDR3 cannot be located on it reliably, and the CDR3 follows TCRdb's listing. V and J are TRBV6-1 and TRBJ1-6. The germline gives CDR1 MNHNS, CDR2 SASEGT. The CDR3 is 15 residues long, ends included. The CDR3 is CASLRAGKIFGWAQS.

The chain carries TRBV6-5 and TRBJ1-5; 7 nucleotides match TRBD1. The trim removed 2 bases at V and 6 bases at J, leaving 7 bases unmatched. The germline V gene has CDR1 MNHEY and CDR2 SVGAGI. This CDR3 has 15 residues. DNA of the CDR3: TGTGCCAGCAGTTACCGACAGGGTATGAGTCAGCCCCAGCATTTT. Translation gives CASSYRQGMSQPQHF.

The chain links TRBV6-4 to TRBJ2-3, with 14 bases fitting TRBD2. Germline CDR1 is MRHNA and CDR2 is SNTAGT. The CDR3 totals 14 residues. J gave up 9 bases and V 6 bases, and 5 bases lay outside the gene matches. CDR3 in DNA: TGTGCCAGCAGCGGACTAGCGGGGGGAGGCACGCAGTATTTT. Translating it yields CASSGLAGGGTQYF.

CDR3 sequence: CASSYGGDTQYF. The CDR3 nucleotides are TGTGCCAGCAGCTACGGGGGAGATACGCAGTATTTT. The chain recombines TRBV7-9 with TRBJ2-3; perhaps TRBD2 as D (6 bases). The V and J ends lost 4 bases and 5 bases respectively, with 7 bases between them. The CDR3 totals 12 residues. Germline V gene data show CDR1 as SEHNR and CDR2 as FQNEAQ (reference sequence).

The chain couples TRBV30 to TRBJ2-1, with D maybe TRBD2 (6 bases). The CDR3 runs to 12 residues. V was shortened by 4 bases and J by 8 bases, with 12 bases between the two germline ends. Germline CDR1 and CDR2: GTSNPN and SVGIG (reference sequence). The CDR3 nucleotides are TGTGCCTGGACCCCCATAGCGGATGAGCAGTTCTTC. Its translation: CAWTPIADEQFF. Combining the CDR3 with reference TRBV30 and TRBJ2-1 gives the whole variable domain SQTIHQWPATLVQPVGSPLSLECTVEGTSNPNLYWYRQAAGRGLQLLFYSVGIGQISSEVPQNLSASRPQDRQFILSSKKLLLSDSGFYLCAWTPIADEQFFGPGTRLTVL.

The rearrangement links TRBV5-4 to TRBJ2-3, with 9 bases fitting TRBD2. The CDR3 covers 15 residues. Germline loops: CDR1 SGHNT, CDR2 YYREEE (reference sequence). Trimming cost V 2 bases and J 5 bases; bases outside gene matches: 6. Here the CDR3 reads CASSFSGSGVDTQYF. The CDR3 DNA follows: TGTGCCAGCAGCTTTAGCGGGAGCGGGGTAGATACGCAGTATTTT.

The chain uses TRBV5-4 and TRBJ2-3; D may be TRBD2 (7 bases). This CDR3 is built from 16 residues. V was cut by 4 bases and J by 6 bases, with 21 bases left in between. CDR1 is SGHNT and CDR2 is YYREEE in the germline V gene (reference sequence). CDR3 nucleotides: TGTGCCAGCAGCGCCGCCTTCCGGGGGGCCCCCGATACGCAGTATTTT. It translates to CASSAAFRGAPDTQYF.

This CDR3 is CASSYSAQNTEAFF. CDR3 bases: TGTGCCAGCAGTTACTCTGCGCAGAACACTGAAGCTTTCTTT. This chain joins TRBV6-5 and TRBJ1-1; D gene uncertain. Germline values: CDR1 MNHEY, CDR2 SVGAGI. V was pared by 0 bases and J by 1 base, with 6 bases between. The CDR3 is made up of 14 amino acids.

This chain joins TRBV14 and TRBJ2-2, with D possibly matching TRBD1 (5 bases). The CDR3 contains 17 residues. Germline V lookup: CDR1 SGHDN, CDR2 FVKESK. Trimming stripped 2 bases from V and 5 bases from J, with 18 bases between. The CDR3 DNA reads TGTGCCAGCAGCCAATTCGCAGGGTTTATGATGACCGGGGAGCTGTTTTTT. Its protein product is CASSQFAGFMMTGELFF.

The chain has TRBV7-9 and TRBJ2-7, with 8 nucleotides matching TRBD1. Per the germline V gene, CDR1 is SEHNR and CDR2 is FQNEAQ (reference sequence). Losses at the gene ends were 5 bases for V and 3 bases for J; bases not matched to a gene: 6. This CDR3 is 14 amino acids long. CDR3: CASSTGTGFYEQYF. CDR3 DNA: TGTGCCAGCAGCACCGGGACAGGTTTCTACGAGCAGTACTTC.

The gene calls are TRBV2 and TRBJ1-2; tentative D call: TRBD1 (5 bases). Trimming cost V 3 bases and J 7 bases, with 18 bases left between them. Germline V CDR1 and CDR2: SNHLY, FYNNEI. This CDR3 has 15 residues. Here the CDR3 reads CASSDEDIGFRGYTF. The CDR3 bases are TGTGCCAGCAGTGACGAGGACATCGGATTCCGTGGCTACACCTTC.

This chain joins TRBV10-2 and TRBJ2-3, with 8 bases matching TRBD1. Germline V gene data show CDR1 as WSHSY and CDR2 as SAAADI. The V gene end was trimmed by 7 bases and the J gene end by 3 bases; junction bases not matched to a gene: 6. The CDR3 covers 14 residues. The DNA of the CDR3 is TGCGCCAGCATATCGGGACAGGTAACAGATACGCAGTATTTT. This translates into CASISGQVTDTQYF.